The entry that follows covers one T cell receptor (beta chain) sequence. Distinct nucleotide sequences in the sample also encode this CDR3. Using immunoSEQ multiplex PCR, the repertoire was profiled, and TCRdb retains in-frame clones only, with some absent. The sample records hundreds of thousands of clones, nearly 95% being singletons. The sample is drawn from a study of shared clonotypes between healthy human individuals. Positively selected for CCR7, the CD45RO-negative cells used as naive CD8 cells excluded terminally differentiated effector memory CD45RA+ cells. Caucasian adults living in Nashville, Tennessee, provided all samples. J gave up 4 bases and V 3 bases, and 4 bases lay outside the gene matches. Germline V gives CDR1 SGHAT, CDR2 FQNNGV. This CDR3 is 14 amino acids long.

Sequenced: naive CD8+ T cells sorted from blood. The rearrangement links TRBV11-2 to TRBJ2-7; 9 bases align to TRBD1. The TCR sequence derives from a man aged 25-40 years in good health. The CDR3 sequence is CASSFGTGTYEQYF. CDR3 sequence (DNA): TGTGCCAGCAGCTTCGGGACAGGGACTTACGAGCAGTACTTC.